This T cell receptor beta chain was identified in a study of metastatic and nonmetastatic thyroid tumors. TCRdb redid the clone calls on the PCR reads using MiXCR. The table shows 40,000 to 45,000 clones, with about a sixth occurring only once. Deletions cut 2 bases from V and 5 bases from J, with 16 bases between. Germline V gene data show CDR1 as SGHRS and CDR2 as YFSETQ. The CDR3 contains 15 residues. No patient had received any treatment before thyroid surgery. The sequencing input was blood. The receptor's source is a female donor with papillary thyroid cancer or a benign thyroid nodule (not recorded which). Some clones in this sample may be carry-over from other donors' samples. The chain links TRBV5-1 to TRBJ2-5; tentative D call: TRBD2 (5 bases). CDR3 sequence (DNA): TGCGCCAGCAGCTTCACTCCAGTGGGCGGGGAGACCCAGTACTTC. Amino acids: CASSFTPVGGETQYF.